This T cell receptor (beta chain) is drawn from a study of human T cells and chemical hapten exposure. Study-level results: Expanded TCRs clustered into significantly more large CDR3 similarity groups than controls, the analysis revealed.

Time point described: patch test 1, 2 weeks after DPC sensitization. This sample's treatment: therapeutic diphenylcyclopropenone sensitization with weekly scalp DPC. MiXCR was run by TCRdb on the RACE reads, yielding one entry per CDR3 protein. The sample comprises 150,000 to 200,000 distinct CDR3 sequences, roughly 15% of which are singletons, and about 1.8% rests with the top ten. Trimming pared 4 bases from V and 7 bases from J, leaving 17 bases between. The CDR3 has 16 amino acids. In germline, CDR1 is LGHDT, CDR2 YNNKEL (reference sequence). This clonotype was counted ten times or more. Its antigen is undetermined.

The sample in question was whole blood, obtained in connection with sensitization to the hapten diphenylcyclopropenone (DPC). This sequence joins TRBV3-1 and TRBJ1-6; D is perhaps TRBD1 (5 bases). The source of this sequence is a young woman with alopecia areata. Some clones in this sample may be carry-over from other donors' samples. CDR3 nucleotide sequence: TGTGCCAGCAGCCTCGGCTCTGGGGCGCGAAATTCACCCCTCCACTTT. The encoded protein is CASSLGSGARNSPLHF.